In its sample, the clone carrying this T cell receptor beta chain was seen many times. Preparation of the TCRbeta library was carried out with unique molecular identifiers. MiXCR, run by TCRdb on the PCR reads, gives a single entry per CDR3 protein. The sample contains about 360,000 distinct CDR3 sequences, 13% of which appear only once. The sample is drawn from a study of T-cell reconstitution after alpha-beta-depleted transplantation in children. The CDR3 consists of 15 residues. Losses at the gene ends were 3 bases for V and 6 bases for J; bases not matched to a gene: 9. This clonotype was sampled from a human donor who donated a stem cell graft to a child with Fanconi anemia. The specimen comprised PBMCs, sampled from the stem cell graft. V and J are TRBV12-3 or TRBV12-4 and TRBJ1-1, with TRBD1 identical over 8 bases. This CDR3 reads CASSLAGGLRAEAFF. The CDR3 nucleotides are TGTGCCAGCAGTTTGGCAGGGGGCTTACGCGCTGAAGCTTTCTTT.